A selection of T cell receptor beta chains follows, all from one sample in a study of blood T cells in healthy people across ages. A single record per CDR3 protein comes from TCRdb applying MiXCR to the 5' RACE reads. The sample has 2 million or so distinct CDR3 sequences; roughly 52% are singletons. The sample consisted of blood. Receptors originate from a woman in her thirties or forties in good health. The conserved cysteine and the conserved F or W are not part of the CDR3 here. Part of the rows lack a size; the others show once, few, many or a class for expanded clones.

abundance,j_gene,v_gene,CDR3aa
NA,TRBJ2-7,TRBV4-3,ASSQGRSGEVSYEQY
NA,TRBJ1-4,TRBV19,ASSGQWGSTNEKLF
NA,TRBJ1-1,TRBV12-3/TRBV12-4,ASSYGQGGRGAF
NA,TRBJ1-6,TRBV4-3,ASSQDRVGTVSSPLH
NA,TRBJ2-7,TRBV7-2,ASSLEAGISYEQY
NA,TRBJ2-5,TRBV15,ATSRVGPETQY
NA,TRBJ2-7,TRBV27,ASSLSKGTYEQY
NA,TRBJ2-7,TRBV12-3/TRBV12-4,ASSFSSINEQY
NA,TRBJ1-5,TRBV4-2,ASSSKQSSNQPQH
NA,TRBJ2-3,TRBV12-3/TRBV12-4,ASTGTSQSTQY
NA,TRBJ2-7,TRBV2,ASSDRGLSYEQY
once,TRBJ1-6,TRBV10-3,AISDPGNSYNSPLH
NA,TRBJ1-2,TRBV27,ASGQGAHGYT
few,TRBJ2-3,TRBV12-3/TRBV12-4,ASTSGDRVIDTQY
once,TRBJ1-5,TRBV2,ASSEGYQPQH
few,TRBJ2-3,TRBV28,ASSPPSPPVSDTQY
NA,TRBJ2-7,TRBV6-2/TRBV6-3,ASRTDGELYEQY
NA,NA,TRBV20-1,SARGPTGVYEQY
few,TRBJ2-6,TRBV7-2,ASSRYVGFGANVLT
NA,TRBJ1-6,TRBV5-1,ASSQGPKDSPLH
NA,TRBJ2-1,TRBV7-2,ASRLTSSGEQF
NA,TRBJ1-5,TRBV6-5,ASSLRQNNQPQH